This entry is about one T cell receptor (beta chain). In the authors' methods: Nucleated cell counts were estimated from reference gene primer amplification. Using immunoSEQ multiplex PCR, the repertoire was profiled, and TCRdb retains in-frame clones only, with some absent. V and J calls and clone size are those listed in that table; D and trimming were worked out from the DNA. The sample consists of roughly 440,000 clones, around 88% of them appearing once. These data originate in a study of blood T cell repertoires in COVID-19. Study-level background: COVID-19 samples from acute and convalescent phases originated in the United States, Italy and Spain.

Seattle-derived patients entered the study during active infection and were followed longitudinally. The sequence was collected from a woman aged 45-65 years with COVID-19, enrolled during active disease. The sequenced sample was peripheral blood.

The CDR3 DNA sequence: TGTGCCATCAGTGACAGGTTCTCCTACGAGCAGTACTTC. Its protein is CAISDRFSYEQYF. The chain links TRBV10-3 to TRBJ2-7; unclear D gene. The ends were cut back, 3 bases at V and 0 bases at J, with 6 bases in the middle. Germline CDR1 and CDR2: ENHRY and SYGVKD. This CDR3 has 13 amino acids.